This T cell receptor beta chain was sequenced in a study of T cells in Graves' hyperthyroidism and ophthalmopathy. Findings of the study overall: Model-based prediction identified ophthalmopathy a median about 7 months prior to its onset.

Using RNA transcripts as the source, TCR beta CDR3 regions were amplified. TCR CDR3 underwent first-round RT-PCR with the HTBI primer set. TCRdb processed the multiplex PCR reads anew with MiXCR; each CDR3 protein has one entry. The repertoire holds around 500,000 distinct CDR3 sequences, approximately 22% seen once, with about 49% in the top ten. The germline V gene encodes CDR1 SNHLY and CDR2 FYNNEI. The CDR3 is made up of 14 amino acids. V lost 6 bases to trimming and J lost 13 bases, with 21 bases between them. This clonotype appeared a few times. Antigen unknown. The rearrangement links TRBV2 to TRBJ1-4, with D unclear. The receptor's source is a woman in her 70s with Graves' ophthalmopathy. The sample comprised blood. CDR3 in amino acids: CASRTGSAGSGLFF. The DNA for the CDR3 is TGTGCCAGCAGGACCGGTTCGGCGGGGAGCGGACTGTTTTTT.